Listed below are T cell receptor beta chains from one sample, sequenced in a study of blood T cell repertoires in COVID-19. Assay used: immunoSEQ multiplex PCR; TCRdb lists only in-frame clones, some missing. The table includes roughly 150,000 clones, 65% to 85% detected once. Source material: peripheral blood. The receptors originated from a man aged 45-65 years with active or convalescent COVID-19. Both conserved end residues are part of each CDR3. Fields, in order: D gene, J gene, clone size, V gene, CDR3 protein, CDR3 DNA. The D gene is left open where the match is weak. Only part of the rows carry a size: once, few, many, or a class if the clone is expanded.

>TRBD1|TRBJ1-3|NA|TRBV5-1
CASSLAGGHRGNTIYF
TGCGCCAGCAGCTTGGCAGGGGGGCATAGAGGAAACACCATATATTTT
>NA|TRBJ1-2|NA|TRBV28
CASSKLGGQGYTF
TGTGCCAGCAGTAAACTGGGAGGGCAGGGCTACACCTTC
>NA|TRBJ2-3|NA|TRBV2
CASSDRRSTDTQYF
TGTGCCAGCAGTGACCGGAGGAGCACAGATACGCAGTATTTT
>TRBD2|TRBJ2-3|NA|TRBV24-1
CATSDPSGRKGPSTDTQYF
TGTGCCACCAGTGATCCTAGCGGGAGGAAGGGGCCTAGCACAGATACGCAGTATTTT
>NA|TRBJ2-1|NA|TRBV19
CASSSLVGYNEQFF
TGTGCCAGTAGTTCTCTGGTCGGCTACAATGAGCAGTTCTTC
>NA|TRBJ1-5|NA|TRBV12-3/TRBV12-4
CASSLSGNQPQHF
TGTGCCAGCAGTTTATCAGGGAATCAGCCCCAGCATTTT
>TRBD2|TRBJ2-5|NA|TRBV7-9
CASSPAGGLGATETQYF
TGTGCCAGCAGCCCCGCGGGAGGACTAGGGGCAACAGAGACCCAGTACTTC
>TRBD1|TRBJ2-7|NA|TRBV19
CASSIRQGSVEQYF
TGTGCCAGTAGTATCCGACAGGGCTCCGTCGAGCAGTACTTC
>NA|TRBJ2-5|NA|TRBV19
CASSIRRDQETQYF
TGTGCCAGTAGTATCCGCAGGGACCAAGAGACCCAGTACTTC
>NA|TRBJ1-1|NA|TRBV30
CAWSVTGTTEAFF
TGTGCCTGGAGTGTCACAGGGACCACTGAAGCTTTCTTT
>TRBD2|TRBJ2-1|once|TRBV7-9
CASKGGSFNEQFF
TGTGCCAGCAAGGGCGGGAGCTTCAATGAGCAGTTCTTC
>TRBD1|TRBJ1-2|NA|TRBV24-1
CATSDSQDRTYGYTF
TGTGCCACCAGTGATTCCCAGGACAGGACCTATGGCTACACCTTC
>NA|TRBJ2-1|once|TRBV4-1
CASSEEDNEQFF
TGCGCCAGCAGCGAGGAGGACAATGAGCAGTTCTTC
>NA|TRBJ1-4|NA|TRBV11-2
CASSSTDREKLFF
TGTGCCAGCAGCTCGACAGACAGAGAAAAACTGTTTTTT
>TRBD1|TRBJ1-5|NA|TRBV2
CASSTVGTVYNQPQHF
TGTGCCAGCAGTACAGTCGGGACAGTCTACAATCAGCCCCAGCATTTT
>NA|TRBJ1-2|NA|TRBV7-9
CASSSWTEAPLGYTF
TGTGCCAGCAGCTCCTGGACGGAGGCCCCGCTTGGCTACACCTTC
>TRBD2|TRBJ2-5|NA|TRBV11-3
CASSLGLAGRETQYF
TGTGCCAGCAGCTTGGGCCTAGCGGGACGAGAGACCCAGTACTTC
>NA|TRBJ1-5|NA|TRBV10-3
CAISESESQPNQPQHF
TGTGCCATCAGTGAGTCGGAGTCGCAGCCCAATCAGCCCCAGCATTTT
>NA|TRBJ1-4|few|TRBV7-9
CASSFLARGEKLFF
TGTGCCAGCAGCTTCTTAGCCAGGGGTGAAAAACTGTTTTTT
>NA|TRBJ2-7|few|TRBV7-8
CASSLKPGLPTYEQYF
TGTGCCAGCAGTCTTAAGCCGGGACTTCCGACCTACGAGCAGTACTTC
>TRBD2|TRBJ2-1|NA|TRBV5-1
CASSWPTRGDYNEQFF
TGCGCCAGCAGCTGGCCTACACGGGGGGATTACAATGAGCAGTTCTTC
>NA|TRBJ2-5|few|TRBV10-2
CASRPSAQETQYF
TGCGCCAGCAGGCCTAGCGCCCAAGAGACCCAGTACTTC
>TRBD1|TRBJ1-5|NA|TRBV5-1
CASSSGQGNQPQHF
TGCGCCAGCAGCTCCGGACAGGGCAATCAGCCCCAGCATTTT
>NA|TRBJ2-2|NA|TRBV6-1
CASSVSGELFF
TGTGCCAGCAGTGTATCCGGGGAGCTGTTTTTT
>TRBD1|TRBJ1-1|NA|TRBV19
CASSGDRGSNTEAFF
TGTGCCAGTAGTGGGGACAGGGGGTCGAACACTGAAGCTTTCTTT
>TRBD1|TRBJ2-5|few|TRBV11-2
CASSQGAYEETQYF
TGTGCCAGCAGCCAGGGGGCCTACGAAGAGACCCAGTACTTC
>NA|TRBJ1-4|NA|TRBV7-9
CASSLDLNEKLFF
TGTGCCAGCAGCTTAGACTTAAATGAAAAACTGTTTTTT
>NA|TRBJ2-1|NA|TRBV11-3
CASSLDRGGYNEQFF
TGTGCCAGCAGCTTGGACCGTGGAGGTTACAATGAGCAGTTCTTC
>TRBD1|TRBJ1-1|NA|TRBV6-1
CASSELRAGGLETEAFF
TGTGCCAGCAGTGAACTTCGAGCAGGGGGCCTGGAAACTGAAGCTTTCTTT
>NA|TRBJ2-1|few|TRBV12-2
CASRPPASGSYNEQFF
TGTGCAAGTCGCCCTCCGGCTAGCGGGAGCTACAATGAGCAGTTCTTC
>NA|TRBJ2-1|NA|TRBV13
CASSPGLILYNEQFF
TGTGCCAGCAGCCCAGGACTAATTCTATACAATGAGCAGTTCTTC
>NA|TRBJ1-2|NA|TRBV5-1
CASSLGGTHPF
TGCGCCAGCAGCTTGGGGGGCACCCACCCCTTC
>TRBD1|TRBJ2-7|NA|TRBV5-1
CASSLGGQGSYEQYF
TGCGCCAGCAGCTTGGGTGGACAGGGGTCCTACGAGCAGTACTTC
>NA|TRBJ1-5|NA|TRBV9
CASSVGDTFNQPQHF
TGTGCCAGCAGCGTAGGAGACACTTTCAATCAGCCCCAGCATTTT
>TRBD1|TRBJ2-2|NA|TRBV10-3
CAISEGTGGFGELFF
TGTGCCATCAGTGAGGGGACAGGGGGATTCGGGGAGCTGTTTTTT
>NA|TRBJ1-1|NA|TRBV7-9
CASSLTGTSEAFF
TGTGCCAGCAGCCTCACAGGGACGTCTGAAGCTTTCTTT
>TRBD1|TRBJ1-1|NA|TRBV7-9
CASSVDRTEAFF
TGTGCCAGCAGCGTGGACAGGACCGAAGCTTTCTTT
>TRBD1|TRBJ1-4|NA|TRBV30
CAWRGQGGEKLFF
TGTGCCTGGAGAGGACAGGGAGGTGAAAAACTGTTTTTT
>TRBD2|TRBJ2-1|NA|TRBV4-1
CASSQEKWGRADNEQFF
TGCGCCAGCAGCCAAGAAAAATGGGGGAGGGCCGACAATGAGCAGTTCTTC
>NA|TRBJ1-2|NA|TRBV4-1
CASSQDLGLSSGYTF
TGCGCCAGCAGCCAAGATTTGGGACTCAGCTCTGGCTACACCTTC
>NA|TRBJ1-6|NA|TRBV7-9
CASSPDNAIGSPLHF
TGTGCCAGCAGCCCGGACAACGCCATAGGGTCACCCCTCCACTTT
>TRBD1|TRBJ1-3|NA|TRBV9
CASSVAGTGLAGNTIYF
TGTGCCAGCAGCGTCGCCGGGACAGGGCTAGCCGGAAACACCATATATTTT
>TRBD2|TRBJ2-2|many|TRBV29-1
CSVEGEGLAGEGTGELFF
TGCAGCGTTGAAGGAGAGGGACTAGCGGGAGAAGGTACCGGGGAGCTGTTTTTT
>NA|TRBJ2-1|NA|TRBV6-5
CASSYQGRRGEQFF
TGTGCCAGCAGTTACCAGGGCAGGCGGGGTGAGCAGTTCTTC
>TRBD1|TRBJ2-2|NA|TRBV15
CATSTHPSGTGGTNTGELFF
TGTGCCACCAGCACCCATCCTTCCGGGACAGGGGGCACGAACACCGGGGAGCTGTTTTTT
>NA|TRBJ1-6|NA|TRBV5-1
CASSLGPADNSPLHF
TGCGCCAGCAGCCTTGGACCAGCGGATAATTCACCCCTCCACTTT
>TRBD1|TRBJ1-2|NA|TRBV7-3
CASSLRTGDVYGYTF
TGTGCCAGCAGCTTACGGACAGGGGATGTCTATGGCTACACCTTC
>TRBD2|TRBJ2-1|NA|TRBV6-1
CASSEALLAGNNEQFF
TGTGCCAGCAGTGAAGCGCTTCTAGCGGGAAACAATGAGCAGTTCTTC
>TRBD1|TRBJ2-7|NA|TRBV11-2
CASSSSDRGDYEQYF
TGTGCCAGCAGCTCCAGTGACAGGGGTGATTACGAGCAGTACTTC
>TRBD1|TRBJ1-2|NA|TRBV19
CASSIDQRGLAYGYTF
TGTGCCAGTAGTATAGATCAAAGGGGGCTTGCCTATGGCTACACCTTC
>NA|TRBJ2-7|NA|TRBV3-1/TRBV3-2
CASSQDQRVPYEQYF
TGTGCCAGCAGCCAAGATCAGAGGGTCCCCTACGAGCAGTACTTC
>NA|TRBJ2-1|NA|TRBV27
CASSDSPQVGNEQFF
TGTGCCAGCAGCGATTCTCCACAGGTGGGCAATGAGCAGTTCTTC
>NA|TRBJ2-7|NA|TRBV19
CASSTPRSDEQYF
TGTGCCAGTAGTACCCCACGGTCGGACGAGCAGTACTTC